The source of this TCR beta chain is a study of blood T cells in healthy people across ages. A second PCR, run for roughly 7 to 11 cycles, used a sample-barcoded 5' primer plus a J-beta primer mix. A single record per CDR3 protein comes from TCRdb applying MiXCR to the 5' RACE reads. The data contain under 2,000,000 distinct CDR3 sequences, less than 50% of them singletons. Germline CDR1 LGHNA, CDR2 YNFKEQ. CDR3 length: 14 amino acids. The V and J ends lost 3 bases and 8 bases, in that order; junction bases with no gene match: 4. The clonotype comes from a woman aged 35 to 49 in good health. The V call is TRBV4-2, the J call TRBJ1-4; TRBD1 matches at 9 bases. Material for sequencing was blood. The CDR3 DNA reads TGTGCCAGCAGCCAGGGACAGGGTGAAGAAAAACTGTTTTTT. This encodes CASSQGQGEEKLFF.